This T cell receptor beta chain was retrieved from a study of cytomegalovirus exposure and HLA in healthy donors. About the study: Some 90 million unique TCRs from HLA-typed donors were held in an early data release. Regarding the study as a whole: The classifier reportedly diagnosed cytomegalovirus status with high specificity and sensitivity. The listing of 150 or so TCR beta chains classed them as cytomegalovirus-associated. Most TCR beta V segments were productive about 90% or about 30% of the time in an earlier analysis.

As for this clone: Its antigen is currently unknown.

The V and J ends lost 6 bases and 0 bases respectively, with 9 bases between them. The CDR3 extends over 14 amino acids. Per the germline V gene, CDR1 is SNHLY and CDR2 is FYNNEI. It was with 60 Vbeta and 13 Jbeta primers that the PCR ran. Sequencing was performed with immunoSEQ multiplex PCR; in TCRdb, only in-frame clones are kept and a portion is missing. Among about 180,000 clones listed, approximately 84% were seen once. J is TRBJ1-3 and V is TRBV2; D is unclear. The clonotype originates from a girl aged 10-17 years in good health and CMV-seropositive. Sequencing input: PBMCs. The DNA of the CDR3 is TGTGCCAGCAGCGGAGAGGGCTCTGGAAACACCATATATTTT. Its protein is CASSGEGSGNTIYF.